Included here is one TCR beta chain sequence, with context. The record originates from a study of blood T cell repertoires in COVID-19. Study summary: Samples taken during acute and convalescent COVID-19 were collected in the United States, Italy and Spain. PBMCs, B-cell-depleted T cells, or T cells were the source of the cDNA or gDNA that made up the material.

Germline V gene sequence: CDR1 LGHNA, CDR2 YSLEER. The CDR3 runs 14 residues. Germline trimming cut 4 bases from V and 5 bases from J; bases unmatched to any gene: 7. In the source study's methods: Estimation of nucleated cell counts was performed using reference gene primer amplification. Clones were sequenced by immunoSEQ multiplex PCR, and TCRdb holds only the in-frame ones, with some missing. V and J calls and clone size are those listed in that table; D and trimming were worked out from the DNA. The table lists around 140,000 clones, roughly 88% of them singletons. Material: peripheral blood. This sequence joins TRBV4-3 and TRBJ2-7, with TRBD1 matching over 8 bases. The TCR originated in a man in his sixties or seventies with active COVID-19. The chain's CDR3 is CASSRGTGPNEQYF. CDR3 sequence (DNA): TGCGCCAGCAGCCGAGGGACAGGTCCTAACGAGCAGTACTTC.